This T cell receptor (beta chain) was recovered during a study of blood T cell repertoires in COVID-19 (dated by TCRdb to the early 2020s). At the level of the whole study: Collaborator samples came from the United States, Italy and Spain and covered acute and convalescent phases of COVID-19. The material from the prospective study consisted of cDNA or gDNA derived from T cells, B-cell-depleted T cells, or PBMCs. The dataset comprised deeply sampled blood TCRbeta repertoires from subjects exposed to, actively infected with, or recovered from COVID-19. The repertoires were released in a freely available public database intended as a resource for research on the immune response to SARS-CoV-2. Samples were obtained from the ongoing ImmuneRACE study (first 160 participants) and from over 1,000 subjects provided by 6 global collaborators. Sample metadata almost always included a de-identified subject ID, COVID-19 status, age in years and sex. Where available, HLA class I and class II types were taken from metadata supplied by the sample provider and were not determined by assay-based typing.

Participants in the prospective study were enrolled through a virtual design, were aged about 18 to 89 years, and lived in 24 United States geographic areas. In the prospective study, participants were assigned to cohorts based on the clinical history participants reported in a screening survey and a study questionnaire. Recovered participants in ImmuneRACE Cohort 3 were defined as having two consecutive negative NP/OP PCR tests, clearance from a healthcare professional, or resolution of symptoms. Mobile phlebotomists in the prospective study collected whole blood, serum and a nasopharyngeal or oropharyngeal swab from every participant. Over a roughly two-month period, participants in the prospective study had the option of providing additional blood draws and questionnaires. Prospective study blood samples were shipped either frozen or at room temperature before DNA extraction. Study-level results and caveats: How much clinical and demographic metadata was included differed by source and by participant, and the metadata was provided uncurated.

Concerning this clone: Its antigen is not yet known. No quality values exist for individual bases; no much larger clone is one base distant.

Based on the germline V gene (reference sequence), the CDR1 and CDR2 sequences are SEHNR and FQNEAQ. CDR3 length: 16 amino acids, cysteine to phenylalanine. The only DNA kept is the CDR3, 48 bases in frame from the first base. Trimming takes 2 bases from V and 0 bases from J, and the germline ends sit 11 bases apart. TCRbeta CDR3 regions were amplified from genomic DNA by means of the immunoSEQ Assay, a bias-controlled multiplex PCR. On the authors' methods: The number of nucleated cells in each sample was estimated by amplification of reference gene primers within the assay. To quantify the absolute abundance of each unique TCRbeta CDR3 rearrangement, sequence reads were collapsed and filtered. For each sample, productive Simpson clonality was calculated as the square root of Simpson's diversity index over productive rearrangements. TCRdb retrieved this table from immuneACCESS and kept in-frame rearrangements only. Not all clones are present; in checked studies, unresolved V genes account for under half, and no reason is known for the remainder. That table furnishes V, J and clone size, whereas the DNA furnished D and trimming. In all, the sample holds some 320,000 clones, and under 95% of those were seen once. The top ten clones comprise 2% to 3% of the sample.

The chain is made from TRBV7-9 and TRBJ1-3; the D gene cannot be named for sure. The receptor's source is a man aged 60 to 69 who had recovered from COVID-19. The sequenced sample was PBMCs or T cells enriched from blood (not recorded which). The base sequence is TGTGCCAGCAGCTTAATGTTAACGAGCTCTGGAAACACCATATATTTT. It specifies CASSLMLTSSGNTIYF. With the portions outside the CDR3 filled from the reference TRBV7-9 and TRBJ1-3 genes, the complete variable region becomes DTGVSQNPRHKITKRGQNVTFRCDPISEHNRLYWYRQTLGQGPEFLTYFQNEAQLEKSRLLSDRFSAERPKGSFSTLEIQRTEQGDSAMYLCASSLMLTSSGNTIYFGEGSWLTVV.